This record looks at one TCR beta chain sequence and its context. Antigen specificity is unknown. The data belong to a study of cytomegalovirus exposure and HLA in healthy donors. Study results and caveats: A reported reduction in N-insertions relative to the approximately 640-donor mean was seen in an Asian-associated ancestry cluster in a later analysis.

PCR used 60 Vbeta primers and 13 Jbeta primers. Measured with immunoSEQ multiplex PCR; TCRdb has only the in-frame clones, and not every one. The sample consists of approximately 150,000 clones, 75% of them appearing once. Germline values: CDR1 SGHRS, CDR2 YFSETQ. Trimming cost V 4 bases and J 0 bases, with 14 bases left between them. The CDR3 consists of 15 residues. The genes are TRBV5-1 and TRBJ2-7; tentative D call: TRBD2 (6 bases). The receptor was derived from a male donor in good health and CMV-seronegative. Sequenced sample: PBMCs. This CDR3 is CASSPRGGVSYEQYF. The DNA of the CDR3 is TGCGCCAGCAGCCCACGCGGCGGGGTCTCCTACGAGCAGTACTTC.